The 20 T cell receptor beta chains below were found in one sample sequenced in a study of blood T cell repertoires in COVID-19 (dated by TCRdb to 2019 to 2021). Receptor amplification or capture employed the immunoSEQ multiplex PCR assay. This is the immuneACCESS table as TCRdb keeps it, with only in-frame sequences that have V and J called. A part of the clones is gone; compared with another copy, unresolved V genes explain less than half, and the rest is unexplained. The sample records about 240,000 clones, around 88% of which are singletons. In total, the top ten clones hold 8.8% of the sample. What was sequenced was PBMCs or T cells enriched from blood (not recorded which). The receptor set was obtained from a man aged 35-49 years who had recovered from COVID-19.

The chain couples TRBV6-2 or TRBV6-3 to TRBJ2-7; maybe TRBD1 (5 bases). Trimming took 2 bases from V and 3 from J, leaving 11 bases between them. This CDR3 has 14 amino acids. Germline loops: CDR1 MNHEY, CDR2 SVGEGT. CDR3 protein: CASSYSDRDYEQYF. The CDR3 coding sequence is TGTGCCAGCAGTTACAGTGACAGAGACTACGAGCAGTACTTC.

The chain uses TRBV2 and TRBJ2-5, with TRBD2 as a possible D gene (5 bases). Trimming pared 3 bases from V and 1 base from J, leaving 12 bases between. CDR3 length: 15 residues. The V gene's germline CDR1 is SNHLY and CDR2 FYNNEI. The CDR3 protein is CASSDEGVPQETQYF. The CDR3 nucleotides read TGTGCCAGCAGTGATGAGGGAGTGCCCCAAGAGACCCAGTACTTC.

This chain links TRBV11-2 with TRBJ1-2; D is possibly TRBD1 (6 bases). V was cut by 5 bases and J by 7 bases, with 20 bases left in between. Germline values: CDR1 SGHAT, CDR2 FQNNGV. This CDR3 is built from 15 residues. For the CDR3, the DNA is TGTGCCAGCAGCCCTACTACTTTAGGGGGATCTGGCTACACCTTC. Protein: CASSPTTLGGSGYTF.

This clone was counted once. The rearrangement uses TRBV15 and TRBJ1-2; TRBD1 aligns across 8 bases. From germline, CDR1 is LNHNV and CDR2 YYDKDF (reference sequence). CDR3 size: 14 residues. Trimming cost V 0 bases and J 7 bases; bases outside gene matches: 4. CDR3 sequence: CATSRDQTGAGYTF. CDR3 bases: TGTGCCACCAGCAGAGATCAGACAGGGGCTGGCTACACCTTC.

V gene TRBV4-2 combines with J gene TRBJ2-2, with 11 bases aligning to TRBD2. This CDR3 is built from 16 residues. Germline CDR1 reads LGHNA; CDR2 reads YNFKEQ. The ends lost 4 bases at V and 3 bases at J; junction bases unmatched: 4. The CDR3 DNA reads as TGTGCCAGCAGCCTAGCGGGAGGGAGGGACACCGGGGAGCTGTTTTTT. Translated: CASSLAGGRDTGELFF.

The V gene is TRBV21-1, the J gene TRBJ1-2; the tabulated D call, TRBD1, remains unverified against the DNA. TRBV21-1 is an annotated pseudogene. The length of the CDR3 is 16 residues. The CDR3 DNA is TGTGCCAGCAGCAAAGGGGCAGGGCTAGATTCTCTAAGCTACACCTTC. Amino acids: CASSKGAGLDSLSYTF.

This clone is a singleton in its sample. The chain is built from TRBV19 and TRBJ2-1; maybe TRBD2 (6 bases). V shed 8 bases and J shed 4 bases, with 15 bases lying between them. The CDR3 length is 14 residues. Germline lookup yields CDR1 LNHDA and CDR2 SQIVND (reference sequence). For the CDR3, the DNA is TGTGCCAGTGGGCAGTGGGGGGAGTACAATGAGCAGTTCTTC. This codes for CASGQWGEYNEQFF.

The rearrangement joins TRBV6-1 to TRBJ1-1; D perhaps matches TRBD1 (6 bases). CDR3 length equals 15 residues. The germline V gene encodes CDR1 MNHNS and CDR2 SASEGT. Trimming cost V 2 bases and J 10 bases, with 20 bases left between them. The CDR3 DNA follows: TGTGCCAGCAGTGAAAGGGCGGGGGGCGCGTATGTAGCTTTCTTT. Translation gives CASSERAGGAYVAFF.

The genes are TRBV18 and TRBJ1-2; D uncertain. Germline V gene data show CDR1 as KGHSH and CDR2 as LQKENI. The CDR3 is made up of 14 amino acids. V lost 3 bases, J lost 4 bases, and 12 bases lay in between. The CDR3 nucleotides read TGTGCCAGCTCACCGTACCACCAGGCCTATGGCTACACCTTC. It encodes CASSPYHQAYGYTF.

This chain joins TRBV7-3 and TRBJ2-5; 10 nucleotides match TRBD2. The CDR3 loop spans 15 amino acids. The V gene's germline CDR1 is SGHTA and CDR2 FQGTGA. The trim removed 4 bases at V and 4 bases at J, leaving 6 bases unmatched. CDR3 nucleotide sequence: TGTGCCAGCAGCTCCAGCGGGAGGGCCGCAGAGACCCAGTACTTC. Translated: CASSSSGRAAETQYF.

This chain uses TRBV18 with TRBJ2-1, with D uncertain. Germline V gene sequence: CDR1 KGHSH, CDR2 LQKENI. The CDR3 runs to 11 residues. V shed 3 bases and J shed 9 bases, with 6 bases lying between them. DNA of the CDR3: TGTGCCAGCTCACCTGGCGGTGAGCAGTTCTTC. Translation gives CASSPGGEQFF. Based on the CDR3 plus reference TRBV18 and TRBJ2-1, the full variable domain is NAGVMQNPRHLVRRRGQEARLRCSPMKGHSHVYWYRQLPEEGLKFMVYLQKENIIDESGMPKERFSAEFPKEGPSILRIQQVVRGDSAAYFCASSPGGEQFFGPGTRLTVL.

There are a few counts of this clone. The CDR3 DNA is TGTGCCAGCACCCCCCGCGCACGGGGGAGCACTGAAGCTTTCTTT. Its translation: CASTPRARGSTEAFF. J is TRBJ1-1 and V is TRBV7-8; tentatively, D is TRBD1 (5 bases). Germline V CDR1 and CDR2: SGHVS, FQNEAQ. The CDR3 has 15 residues. V was cut by 7 bases and J by 4 bases, with 19 bases left in between.

This chain uses TRBV27 with TRBJ2-1, with D possibly TRBD1 on 6 matching bases. CDR1 is MNHEY, CDR2 SMNVEV, per germline (reference sequence). The CDR3 sequence is 12 residues long. The V end lost 6 bases, the J end lost 6 bases, and 9 bases lay between the germline ends. The CDR3 protein is CASSKQGNEQFF. For the CDR3, the DNA is TGTGCCAGCAGCAAACAGGGCAATGAGCAGTTCTTC.

This clone was counted once. The chain joins TRBV5-6 to TRBJ2-2; perhaps TRBD1 as D (6 bases). With 0 bases removed from V and 4 bases from J, the gap between germline ends came to 10 bases. Germline V gives CDR1 SGHDT, CDR2 YYEEEE. The CDR3 spans 15 residues. DNA for the CDR3: TGTGCCAGCAGCTTGGTGGACAGAGGCACCGGGGAGCTGTTTTTT. Its protein is CASSLVDRGTGELFF.

J is TRBJ1-2 and V is TRBV11-2; 9 bases align to TRBD1. V was pared by 5 bases and J by 3 bases, with 16 bases of the junction left unmatched. Germline V lookup: CDR1 SGHAT, CDR2 FQNNGV. The length of the CDR3 is 18 residues. As DNA, the CDR3 is TGTGCCAGCAGCCATTACCGGGACAGGGTTCTTCAATACTATGGCTACACCTTC. It encodes CASSHYRDRVLQYYGYTF.

The rearrangement uses TRBV27 and TRBJ2-1; 9 bases are shared with TRBD2. The J segment lost 6 bases and the V segment lost 5 bases, leaving 8 bases of the junction unmatched. Germline CDR1 and CDR2: MNHEY and SMNVEV (reference sequence). The CDR3 is 15 amino acids. The CDR3 region is CASSPLGTSTNEQFF. The CDR3 DNA reads as TGTGCCAGCAGTCCCCTTGGGACTAGCACCAATGAGCAGTTCTTC.

This clone showed up just once. This chain joins TRBV5-1 and TRBJ2-2; 7 bases line up with TRBD1. The CDR3 runs to 16 residues. Unmatched junction bases numbered 9, after V lost 5 bases and J lost 2 bases. Per the germline V gene, CDR1 is SGHRS and CDR2 is YFSETQ. The chain's CDR3 is CASSRETGKNTGELFF. Written as DNA, the CDR3 is TGCGCCAGCAGTCGAGAGACAGGGAAAAACACCGGGGAGCTGTTTTTT.

The chain carries TRBV7-6 and TRBJ2-5; 8 bases are shared with TRBD1. This CDR3 has 16 amino acids. CDR1 is SGHVS, CDR2 FNYEAQ, per germline. Trimming took 5 bases from V and 4 from J; bases not matched to a gene: 12. This CDR3 is CASSPITPTGAETQYF. The CDR3 nucleotides read TGTGCCAGCAGCCCCATAACCCCGACAGGGGCAGAGACCCAGTACTTC.

The chain joins TRBV4-1 to TRBJ2-1; D gene uncertain. The V gene lost 0 bases and the J gene lost 0 bases, with 9 bases spanning the gap. Germline assignment: CDR1 MGHRA and CDR2 YSYEKL. This CDR3 is 16 amino acids long. CDR3 in DNA: TGCGCCAGCAGCCAAGACCTACTAAGCTCCTACAATGAGCAGTTCTTC. Protein sequence: CASSQDLLSSYNEQFF.

The chain employs TRBV13 and TRBJ1-4; tentatively, D is TRBD1 (5 bases). Deletions cut 4 bases from V and 4 bases from J, with 13 bases between. CDR1 PRHDT and CDR2 FYEKMQ come from the germline V gene (reference sequence). This CDR3 is 15 amino acids long. The DNA for the CDR3 is TGTGCCAGCAGCTCCGACAGACAACGTAATGAAAAACTGTTTTTT. Amino acids: CASSSDRQRNEKLFF. Combining the CDR3 with reference TRBV13 and TRBJ1-4 gives the whole variable domain AAGVIQSPRHLIKEKRETATLKCYPIPRHDTVYWYQQGPGQDPQFLISFYEKMQSDKGSIPDRFSAQQFSDYHSELNMSSLELGDSALYFCASSSDRQRNEKLFFGSGTQLSVL.